This TCR beta chain derives from a study of T cell repertoires in cytomegalovirus infection. Study results and caveats: What dominated the ex vivo response were HLA-C-restricted CMV-specific TCR beta clonotypes.

TCRdb processed the reads anew with MiXCR; each CDR3 protein has one entry. Of roughly 630,000 distinct CDR3 sequences in the sample, less than 25% were seen once. A few counts support this clonotype. The antigen is undetermined. The receptor comes from a human donor in good health (CMV status not recorded). Some clones in this sample may be carry-over from other donors' samples. Source material: CD8+ T cells from PBMCs.

CDR3 nucleotide sequence: TGTGCCAGCAGTTTATGCAGGGACGTGTGTAATGAGCAGTTCTTC. Translation gives CASSLCRDVCNEQFF. The chain employs TRBV12-3 or TRBV12-4 and TRBJ2-1, with D perhaps matching TRBD1 or TRBD2 (5 bases each). This CDR3 region has 15 residues. Between the trimmed V and J ends, which lost 2 bases and 7 bases, there was a span of 15 bases.